The next 21 T cell receptor beta chains were all read from a single sample in a study of shared clonotypes between healthy human individuals. Clones were sequenced by immunoSEQ multiplex PCR, and TCRdb holds only the in-frame ones, with some missing. The sample yields a few million clones, more than 85% seen once. Material for sequencing was naive CD4+ T cells from PBMCs. Regarding subset: CD45RA+ positively selected. The receptors were gathered from a man aged 18-30 years in good health. Some clones in this sample may be carry-over from other donors' samples.

This sequence joins TRBV4-1 and TRBJ1-1; TRBD1 might be the D (5 bases). Germline CDR1 is MGHRA and CDR2 is YSYEKL. The CDR3 extends over 16 amino acids. The V and J ends lost 0 bases and 1 base respectively, with 12 bases between them. The CDR3 nucleotides are TGCGCCAGCAGCCAAGATTTGGGGGGAGGGAACACTGAAGCTTTCTTT. This sequence encodes CASSQDLGGGNTEAFF.

The chain recombines TRBV9 with TRBJ1-1; D uncertain. V dropped 2 bases and J dropped 9 bases, with 20 bases sitting between them. CDR3 size: 15 residues. Germline CDR1 reads SGDLS; CDR2 reads YYNGEE. This CDR3 is CASSVEGEVDIQAFF. The CDR3 bases are TGTGCCAGCAGCGTCGAAGGAGAGGTGGATATCCAAGCTTTCTTT. The full variable domain, its missing parts supplied by reference TRBV9 and TRBJ1-1, is DSGVTQTPKHLITATGQRVTLRCSPRSGDLSVYWYQQSLDQGLQFLIQYYNGEERAKGNILERFSAQQFPDLHSELNLSSLELGDSALYFCASSVEGEVDIQAFFGQGTRLTVV.

This clone was counted a single time. The chain couples TRBV19 to TRBJ2-5; 8 bases map to TRBD2. The CDR3 loop spans 16 amino acids. Germline CDR1 is LNHDA and CDR2 is SQIVND (reference sequence). V shed 2 bases, J shed 2 bases, and the junction held 7 bases outside the gene matches. CDR3 sequence reads: CASSIRTGTRQETQYF. The CDR3 bases are TGTGCCAGTAGTATAAGAACCGGGACTAGACAAGAGACCCAGTACTTC.

V usage is TRBV12-5 and J usage is TRBJ2-5, with 9 positions matching TRBD1. V lost 3 bases, J lost 0 bases, and 2 bases stayed unmatched. Per the germline V gene, CDR1 is LGHNT and CDR2 is FRNRAP. The CDR3 has 15 residues. The chain's CDR3 is CASGLGQGYQETQYF. The CDR3 nucleotides are TGTGCTAGTGGTTTAGGACAGGGGTACCAAGAGACCCAGTACTTC.

V is TRBV11-3 and J is TRBJ2-1, with TRBD2 identical over 7 bases. Germline V CDR1 and CDR2: SGHNT, YENEEA. The CDR3 is 16 amino acids. With 5 bases clipped from V and 0 bases from J, the junction kept 7 bases outside the gene matches. Here the CDR3 reads CASSPSGGSSYNEQFF. In DNA form, the CDR3 reads TGTGCCAGCAGCCCCTCGGGCGGGAGCTCCTACAATGAGCAGTTCTTC.

This clone was recorded once. The chain combines TRBV6-4 with TRBJ2-2; D uncertain. The CDR3 runs 13 residues. Germline values: CDR1 MRHNA, CDR2 SNTAGT. Between the trimmed V and J ends, which lost 5 bases and 0 bases, there was a span of 4 bases. The DNA for the CDR3 is TGTGCCAGCAGTAAGACGAACACCGGGGAGCTGTTTTTT. It translates to CASSKTNTGELFF.

The chain couples TRBV28 to TRBJ1-1; the D is unclear. Trimming took off 5 bases at V and 6 bases at J, with 13 bases between the two ends. CDR1 and CDR2 from the germline V gene are MDHEN and SYDVKM. The CDR3 contains 13 residues. DNA for the CDR3: TGTGCCAGCAGTCCCCCGCAGAGGGCTGAAGCTTTCTTT. Translating it yields CASSPPQRAEAFF.

The genes are TRBV28 and TRBJ1-5, with TRBD1 identical over 8 bases. Germline V gene lookup returns CDR1 MDHEN and CDR2 SYDVKM. This CDR3 region has 16 residues. V dropped 4 bases and J dropped 9; count of bases not matched to a gene: 14. For the CDR3, the DNA is TGTGCCAGCAGTTCAACGACAGGGGAGGTGATAGGGCCCCAGCATTTT. This encodes CASSSTTGEVIGPQHF.

V and J are TRBV27 and TRBJ2-7; 7 bases match TRBD2. The germline V gene has CDR1 MNHEY and CDR2 SMNVEV (reference sequence). With V trimmed by 3 bases and J by 3 bases, 14 bases remained unmatched. The CDR3 is 17 amino acids. The CDR3 protein is CASSFLLAATGSYEQYF. CDR3 DNA sequence: TGTGCCAGCAGTTTCCTCCTAGCGGCAACGGGGAGCTACGAGCAGTACTTC.

This clone occurred once. This chain joins TRBV28 and TRBJ1-2, with TRBD1 as a possible D gene (6 bases). The germline CDR1 and CDR2 sequences are MDHEN and SYDVKM. Deletions cut 7 bases from V and 2 bases from J, with 17 bases between. The CDR3 sequence is 15 residues long. The CDR3 DNA reads TGTGCCAGCAAAAGGGGGGGTAATTGGAACTATGGCTACACCTTC. Translation: CASKRGGNWNYGYTF.

Note on this clone: Other DNA sequences of this sample code for an identical CDR3. The chain uses TRBV2 and TRBJ2-2; TRBD1 agrees at 7 bases. Trimming removed 6 bases from V and 5 bases from J; junction bases left unmatched: 3. The germline V gene has CDR1 SNHLY and CDR2 FYNNEI. The CDR3 is 13 residues long. As DNA, the CDR3 is TGTGCCAGCAGAGACAGGGATACCGGGGAGCTGTTTTTT. This translates into CASRDRDTGELFF.

This clone appeared once. The chain employs TRBV27 and TRBJ2-5, with 9 bases matching TRBD1. This CDR3 spans 15 amino acids. Germline V lookup: CDR1 MNHEY, CDR2 SMNVEV (reference sequence). V was pared by 6 bases and J by 3 bases, with 8 bases of the junction left unmatched. This CDR3 is CASRPADRGKETQYF. The CDR3 coding sequence is TGTGCCAGCAGGCCCGCGGACAGGGGAAAAGAGACCCAGTACTTC.

The chain employs TRBV29-1 and TRBJ1-2, with 8 nucleotides matching TRBD1. This CDR3 spans 15 amino acids. V lost 2 bases and J lost 7; bases outside the gene matches: 12. CDR1 and CDR2 from the germline V gene are SQVTM and ANQGSEA. CDR3 in DNA: TGCAGCGTTGAACCAGGGGGCAGAGTTATGGGTGGCTACACCTTC. Translation gives CSVEPGGRVMGGYTF.

The gene calls are TRBV19 and TRBJ2-5; 7 positions match TRBD2. V lost 4 bases and J lost 5; bases outside the gene matches: 7. Germline CDR1 reads LNHDA; CDR2 reads SQIVND (reference sequence). The CDR3 consists of 14 residues. The CDR3 loop is CASSSDVGGETQYF. In nucleotides, the CDR3 is TGTGCCAGTAGTAGTGACGTGGGAGGGGAGACCCAGTACTTC. Using reference TRBV19 and TRBJ2-5 for the parts outside the CDR3, the full variable domain is DGGITQSPKYLFRKEGQNVTLSCEQNLNHDAMYWYRQDPGQGLRLIYYSQIVNDFQKGDIAEGYSVSREKKESFPLTVTSAQKNPTAFYLCASSSDVGGETQYFGPGTRLLVL.

The chain combines TRBV7-6 with TRBJ1-2; 8 bases agree with TRBD1. There are 15 residues in the CDR3. CDR1 SGHVS and CDR2 FNYEAQ come from the germline V gene. The V gene end was trimmed by 1 base and the J gene end by 4 bases; junction bases not matched to a gene: 5. The CDR3 loop reads CASSLGGTGGYGYTF. In DNA, the CDR3 is TGTGCCAGCAGCTTAGGGGGGACAGGAGGCTATGGCTACACCTTC.

The J gene is TRBJ2-7, the V gene TRBV15; the match to TRBD1 covers 9 bases. CDR1 and CDR2 from the germline V gene are LNHNV and YYDKDF (reference sequence). The CDR3 is 15 amino acids. V lost 1 base, J lost 2 bases, and 3 bases stayed unmatched. CDR3 in amino acids: CATSRGGDRAYEQYF. The CDR3 nucleotides are TGTGCCACCAGCAGAGGGGGGGACAGGGCCTACGAGCAGTACTTC.

The gene calls are TRBV29-1 and TRBJ2-7; TRBD2 aligns across 15 bases. After removal of 5 bases from V and 3 bases from J, the junction contained 5 bases not matched to a gene. Germline CDR1 reads SQVTM; CDR2 reads ANQGSEA. CDR3 length equals 15 residues. Written as DNA, the CDR3 is TGCAGCGTTAATGGACTAGCGGGAGGGAACTACGAGCAGTACTTC. Amino acid sequence: CSVNGLAGGNYEQYF.

CDR3 region: CASRRTGDYGYTF. In DNA form, the CDR3 reads TGTGCCAGCAGACGGACCGGCGACTATGGCTACACCTTC. V gene TRBV28 combines with J gene TRBJ1-2; D unresolved. The CDR3 contains 13 residues. Germline assignment: CDR1 MDHEN and CDR2 SYDVKM. Trimming shortened V by 6 bases and J by 3 bases, and 11 bases separated the two germline ends.

The V gene is TRBV7-9, the J gene TRBJ1-2; D is uncertain. Trimming cost V 4 bases and J 0 bases, with 6 bases left between them. This CDR3 contains 13 residues. Germline CDR1 and CDR2: SEHNR and FQNEAQ (reference sequence). The CDR3 spells CASSSTPNYGYTF. In nucleotides, the CDR3 is TGTGCCAGCAGCTCAACACCTAACTATGGCTACACCTTC.

V is TRBV27 and J is TRBJ1-5; TRBD1 might be the D (5 bases). Germline CDR1 MNHEY, CDR2 SMNVEV (reference sequence). Trimming took 5 bases from V and 3 from J, leaving 14 bases between them. The CDR3 runs to 15 residues. CDR3 in amino acids: CASSVGRGTNQPQHF. CDR3 bases: TGTGCCAGCAGTGTGGGGCGGGGTACCAATCAGCCCCAGCATTTT.

V and J are TRBV6-5 and TRBJ1-1; D gene uncertain. The CDR3 sequence is 12 residues long. The germline gives CDR1 MNHEY, CDR2 SVGAGI. The V gene lost 6 bases and the J gene lost 4 bases, with 9 bases spanning the gap. CDR3 in amino acids: CASSLLATEAFF. The CDR3 nucleotides read TGTGCCAGCAGCCTGCTCGCCACTGAAGCTTTCTTT.